A selection of T cell receptor beta chains follows, all from one sample in a study of shared clonotypes between healthy human individuals. Sequencing used immunoSEQ multiplex PCR; TCRdb keeps in-frame clones, though not all of them. Of hundreds of thousands of clones in the sample, about 96% were seen once. Sequencing was performed on naive CD8+ T cells sorted from blood. The receptor set was obtained from a woman under 40 in good health. CDR3s include the opening cysteine and the closing phenylalanine or tryptophan. Fields, in order: clone size, CDR3 length, D gene, J gene, V gene, CDR3 protein, CDR3 DNA. A D gene is named only where the DNA matches it firmly. Size values are once, few and many counts, or a class for expanded clones, and some rows have none.

NA	17	NA	TRBJ2-1	TRBV15	CATSSKTGTWSRNEQFF	TGTGCCACCAGCAGTAAAACCGGGACCTGGAGCCGCAATGAGCAGTTCTTC
once	15	NA	TRBJ2-2	TRBV15	CATSSPSRDTGELFF	TGTGCCACCAGCAGCCCATCCAGGGATACCGGGGAGCTGTTTTTT
NA	13	NA	TRBJ2-7	TRBV4-1	CASSARLGYEQYF	TGCGCCAGCAGCGCTAGACTAGGGTACGAGCAGTACTTC
NA	15	NA	TRBJ2-7	TRBV27	CASSLINGHTYEQYF	TGTGCCAGCAGTTTAATAAATGGGCATACCTACGAGCAGTACTTC
NA	15	TRBD1	TRBJ2-3	TRBV2	CASRGWDSGTDTQYF	TGTGCCAGCAGGGGCTGGGACAGTGGAACAGATACGCAGTATTTT
NA	14	NA	TRBJ1-6	TRBV9	CASSVGDEDSPLHF	TGTGCCAGCAGCGTTGGGGACGAGGATTCACCCCTCCACTTT
once	16	NA	TRBJ2-7	TRBV28	CASSPGQLTWSYEQYF	TGTGCCAGCAGCCCCGGGCAACTGACGTGGTCCTACGAGCAGTACTTC
NA	15	TRBD2	TRBJ2-1	TRBV6-5	CASSYGSGRNNEQFF	TGTGCCAGCAGTTACGGAAGCGGGAGGAACAATGAGCAGTTCTTC
NA	13	NA	TRBJ2-5	TRBV28	CASSFLEGETQYF	TGTGCCAGCAGTTTTCTCGAGGGGGAGACCCAGTACTTC
NA	16	NA	TRBJ2-7	TRBV28	CASSPLSGGSRYEQYF	TGTGCCAGCAGTCCCCTTTCAGGAGGGAGCCGCTACGAGCAGTACTTC
NA	15	NA	TRBJ2-1	TRBV5-1	CASSLGGGSYNEQFF	TGCGCCAGCAGCTTGGGCGGTGGGTCCTACAATGAGCAGTTCTTC
NA	14	NA	TRBJ1-2	TRBV27	CASSQGPTSHGYTF	TGTGCCAGCAGTCAAGGACCGACCTCCCATGGCTACACCTTC
NA	15	NA	TRBJ1-6	TRBV7-6	CASSLAEGLDSPLHF	TGTGCCAGCAGCTTAGCTGAGGGTTTGGATTCACCCCTCCACTTT
NA	16	TRBD2	TRBJ2-1	TRBV5-1	CASSLTSGASYNEQFF	TGCGCCAGCAGCTTGACTAGCGGGGCCTCCTACAATGAGCAGTTCTTC
NA	12	TRBD1	TRBJ2-7	TRBV6-5	CASSSGQGEQYF	TGTGCCAGCAGTTCCGGACAGGGCGAGCAGTACTTC
NA	17	TRBD2	TRBJ2-3	TRBV7-8	CASSLLLAGASTDTQYF	TGTGCCAGCAGCTTATTACTAGCGGGGGCTAGCACAGATACGCAGTATTTT
NA	14	TRBD1	TRBJ1-3	TRBV28	CASGHRGKGNTIYF	TGTGCCAGTGGTCACAGGGGGAAAGGAAACACCATATATTTT
NA	15	NA	TRBJ2-7	TRBV4-1	CASSQVQGAQYEQYF	TGCGCCAGCAGCCAAGTCCAGGGTGCTCAGTACGAGCAGTACTTC
NA	15	TRBD2	TRBJ2-7	TRBV27	CASSVTGTSSYEQYF	TGTGCCAGCAGTGTCACCGGGACTAGCTCCTACGAGCAGTACTTC
NA	16	NA	TRBJ2-3	TRBV9	CASSVDGGSSTDTQYF	TGTGCCAGCAGCGTAGACGGCGGGTCTAGCACAGATACGCAGTATTTT
NA	18	TRBD2	TRBJ2-2	TRBV28	CASSFGLAGGPGTGELFF	TGTGCCAGCAGTTTCGGGCTAGCGGGAGGGCCGGGCACCGGGGAGCTGTTTTTT
NA	13	NA	TRBJ1-2	TRBV5-1	CASSSLEDHGYTF	TGCGCCAGCAGCTCCCTGGAGGACCATGGCTACACCTTC
once	18	TRBD2	TRBJ2-7	TRBV27	CASSLEATISGWGYEQYF	TGTGCCAGCAGTTTAGAAGCCACGATTAGCGGGTGGGGCTACGAGCAGTACTTC
NA	16	TRBD2	TRBJ2-1	TRBV28	CASTRRTSGPYNEQFF	TGTGCCAGCACCCGGCGGACTAGCGGGCCCTACAATGAGCAGTTCTTC
NA	15	TRBD2	TRBJ2-5	TRBV7-9	CASSLALAGQETQYF	TGTGCCAGCAGCTTAGCACTAGCGGGGCAAGAGACCCAGTACTTC
NA	13	NA	TRBJ2-1	TRBV15	CATSRGYANEQFF	TGTGCCACCAGCAGAGGGTATGCCAATGAGCAGTTCTTC
NA	18	NA	TRBJ1-2	TRBV7-9	CASSPSPVTDKINYGYTF	TGTGCCAGCAGCCCGTCGCCAGTAACCGATAAGATTAACTATGGCTACACCTTC
NA	14	NA	TRBJ2-1	TRBV19	CASTQDSFGNEQFF	TGTGCCAGTACCCAGGACTCCTTCGGGAATGAGCAGTTCTTC